One T cell receptor beta chain is described in this entry. With 3 bases removed from V and 2 bases from J, the gap between germline ends came to 11 bases. The CDR3 is 15 amino acids. Germline V gives CDR1 SNHLY, CDR2 FYNNEI. The record originates from a study of cytomegalovirus exposure and HLA in healthy donors. A multiplex PCR was run with 60 Vbeta primers and 13 Jbeta primers. TCRdb's table, derived via immunoSEQ multiplex PCR, lists solely in-frame clones and lacks some. The table lists 110,000 to 150,000 clones, around four fifths of them singletons. This rearrangement joins TRBV2 to TRBJ1-3; D unclear. The receptor comes from a female donor in good health and CMV-seronegative. Sequencing was performed on PBMCs. The CDR3 region is CASSEGGLAGNTIYF. DNA for the CDR3: TGTGCCAGCAGTGAGGGAGGACTCGCTGGAAACACCATATATTTT.